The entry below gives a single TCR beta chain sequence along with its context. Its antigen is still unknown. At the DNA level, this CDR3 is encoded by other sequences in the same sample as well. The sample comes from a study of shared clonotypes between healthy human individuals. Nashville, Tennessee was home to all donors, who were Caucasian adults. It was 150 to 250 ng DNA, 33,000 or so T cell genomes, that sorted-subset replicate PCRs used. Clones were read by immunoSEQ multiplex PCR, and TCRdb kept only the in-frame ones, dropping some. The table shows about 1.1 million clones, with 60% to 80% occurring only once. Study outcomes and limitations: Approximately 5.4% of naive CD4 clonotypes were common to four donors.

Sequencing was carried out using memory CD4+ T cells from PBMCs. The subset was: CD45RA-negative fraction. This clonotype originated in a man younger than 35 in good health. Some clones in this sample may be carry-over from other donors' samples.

The CDR3 loop is CAISETGGNQPQHF. The CDR3, as DNA: TGTGCCATCAGTGAGACAGGAGGCAATCAGCCCCAGCATTTT. The J gene is TRBJ1-5, the V gene TRBV10-3; D may be TRBD1 (5 bases). Germline CDR1 reads ENHRY; CDR2 reads SYGVKD. V was clipped by 2 bases and J by 2 bases, with 7 bases between them. The CDR3 runs to 14 residues.